This T cell receptor beta chain was obtained from a study of OX40 agonist ivuxolimab in advanced cancers. Background on the study: Partial responses were achieved by three patients, of whom one had hepatocellular carcinoma and two had cutaneous melanoma.

A remark on this clone: The antigen remains unidentified.

Profiled with immunoSEQ multiplex PCR; TCRdb holds only in-frame clones, not every one. This table holds around 80,000 clones, around 80% found once. Trimming cost V 5 bases and J 4 bases; bases outside gene matches: 6. CDR1 and CDR2 (germline): SGHTA, FQGNSA. CDR3 length equals 14 residues. Whole-study findings and limits: Average numbers of expanded clones were greater in CD8+ T cells than in CD4+. The specificity for antigen of the expanded peripheral T cells was not determined.

V and J are TRBV7-2 and TRBJ2-7, with 9 positions matching TRBD2. The source of this sequence is an adult with an advanced solid tumor such as melanoma, head and neck, liver or kidney cancer. This specimen consisted of CD4+ or CD8+ T cells sorted from blood, obtained in a trial of the OX40 agonist ivuxolimab. This CDR3 is CASSQNSGRYEQYF. The CDR3 DNA sequence: TGTGCCAGCAGCCAGAATAGCGGGAGATACGAGCAGTACTTC.